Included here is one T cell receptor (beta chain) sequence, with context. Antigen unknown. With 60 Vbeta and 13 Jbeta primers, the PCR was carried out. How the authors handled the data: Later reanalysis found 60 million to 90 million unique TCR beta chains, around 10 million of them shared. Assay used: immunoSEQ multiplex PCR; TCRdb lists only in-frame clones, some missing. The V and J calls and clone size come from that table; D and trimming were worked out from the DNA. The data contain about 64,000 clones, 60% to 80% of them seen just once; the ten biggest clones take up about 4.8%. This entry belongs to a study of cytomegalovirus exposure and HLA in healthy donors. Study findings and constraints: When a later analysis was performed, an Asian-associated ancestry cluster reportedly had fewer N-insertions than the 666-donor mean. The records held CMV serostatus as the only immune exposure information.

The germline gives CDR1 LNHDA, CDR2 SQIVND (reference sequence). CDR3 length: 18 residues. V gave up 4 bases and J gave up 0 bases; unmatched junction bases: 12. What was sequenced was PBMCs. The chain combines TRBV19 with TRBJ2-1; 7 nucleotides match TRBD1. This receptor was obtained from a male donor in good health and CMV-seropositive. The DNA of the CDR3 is TGTGCCAGTAGTAGGGGACAGCCTAGCTCAAGCTCCTACAATGAGCAGTTCTTC. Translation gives CASSRGQPSSSSYNEQFF.